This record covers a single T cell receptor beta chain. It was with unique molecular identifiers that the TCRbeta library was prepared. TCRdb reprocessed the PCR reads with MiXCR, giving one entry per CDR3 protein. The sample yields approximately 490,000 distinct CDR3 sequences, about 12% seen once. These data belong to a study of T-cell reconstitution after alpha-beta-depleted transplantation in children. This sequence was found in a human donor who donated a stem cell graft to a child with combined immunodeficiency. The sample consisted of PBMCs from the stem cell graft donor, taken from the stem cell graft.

The CDR3 here is CSVELLRGFLFEQYF. The CDR3 coding sequence is TGCAGCGTTGAACTTCTACGGGGTTTTCTGTTCGAGCAGTACTTC. The chain has TRBV29-1 and TRBJ2-7; TRBD2 is a possible D gene (5 bases). Germline CDR1 is SQVTM and CDR2 is ANQGSEA. With 2 bases removed from V and 6 bases from J, the gap between germline ends came to 20 bases. This CDR3 region has 15 residues.